The 31 T cell receptor beta chains in this list originate from one sample, sequenced in a study of T-cell memory formation after mild COVID-19. TCRdb re-analysed the 5' RACE reads in MiXCR, keeping a single row per CDR3 protein. The profile shows around 300,000 distinct CDR3 sequences, 18% of them singletons. Specimen: PBMCs or a T cell subset sorted from them (not recorded which). The receptors here all came from a man between 18 and 35 years old who had mild COVID-19 (a few samples of this study predate the infection). Cell type and time point are not known.

The chain employs TRBV6-2 or TRBV6-3 and TRBJ1-5, with D perhaps TRBD1 (5 bases). This CDR3 region has 17 residues. The V and J ends lost 3 bases and 4 bases respectively, with 19 bases between them. CDR1 and CDR2 (germline): MNHEY, SVGEGT. The CDR3 nucleotides read TGTGCCAGCAGTTATGAGCCTGGGGGGAGGCGGAATCAGCCCCAGCATTTT. It encodes CASSYEPGGRRNQPQHF.

The chain joins TRBV7-2 to TRBJ2-7; D is unresolved. Germline V CDR1 and CDR2: SGHTA, FQGNSA. Trimming removed 5 bases from V and 0 bases from J, with 14 bases in between. This CDR3 has 15 amino acids. The CDR3 DNA reads as TGTGCCAGCAGCCTTACCTTGGGTCTCTCCTACGAGCAGTACTTC. It translates to CASSLTLGLSYEQYF.

This clonotype was observed a few times. The V gene is TRBV7-2, the J gene TRBJ2-3; D not certain. Germline V gene data show CDR1 as SGHTA and CDR2 as FQGNSA. The CDR3 spans 13 residues. Trimming stripped 4 bases from V and 4 bases from J, with 9 bases between. The CDR3 DNA sequence: TGTGCCAGCAGCTGGAAGGGTTCAGATACGCAGTATTTT. Its translation is CASSWKGSDTQYF.

The rearrangement joins TRBV19 to TRBJ2-3; 7 positions match TRBD1. V dropped 3 bases and J dropped 2; count of bases not matched to a gene: 2. This CDR3 comprises 14 residues. CDR1 LNHDA and CDR2 SQIVND come from the germline V gene (reference sequence). The CDR3 is CASSIGQDTDTQYF. The CDR3 bases are TGTGCCAGTAGTATCGGACAGGACACAGATACGCAGTATTTT.

This clonotype appeared once. The chain joins TRBV5-1 to TRBJ2-6, with D hard to call. Trimming stripped 0 bases from V and 2 bases from J, with 15 bases between. This CDR3 comprises 18 residues. Germline values: CDR1 SGHRS, CDR2 YFSETQ. The CDR3 region has the DNA TGCGCCAGCAGCTTGGAGGGCCAGAACAACCCTGGGGCCAACGTCCTGACTTTC. Its protein product is CASSLEGQNNPGANVLTF. The full variable domain, completed using reference TRBV5-1 and TRBJ2-6, is KAGVTQTPRYLIKTRGQQVTLSCSPISGHRSVSWYQQTPGQGLQFLFEYFSETQRNKGNFPGRFSGRQFSNSRSEMNVSTLELGDSALYLCASSLEGQNNPGANVLTFGAGSRLTVL.

The rearrangement uses TRBV4-1 and TRBJ2-2; D gene unclear. The CDR3 is 14 residues long. Germline assignment: CDR1 MGHRA and CDR2 YSYEKL. Trimming stripped 0 bases from V and 5 bases from J, with 7 bases between. For the CDR3, the DNA is TGCGCCAGCAGCCAAGATTTGCCGACCGGGGAGCTGTTTTTT. This gives the protein CASSQDLPTGELFF.

In this sample, this clonotype turned up a few times. The gene calls are TRBV10-3 and TRBJ2-7, with D hard to call. From germline, CDR1 is ENHRY and CDR2 SYGVKD. V lost 6 bases, J lost 3 bases, and 21 bases lay in between. CDR3 length: 16 amino acids. CDR3 nucleotides: TGTGCCATCAGCACGTTTCAGGAGCTCCTACTCTACGAGCAGTACGTC. Its translation is CAISTFQELLLYEQYV.

The genes are TRBV5-8 and TRBJ1-1, with a possible D match to TRBD1 (5 bases). Trimming took 4 bases from V and 1 from J, leaving 11 bases between them. This CDR3 contains 14 residues. Germline V gives CDR1 SGHTS, CDR2 YDEGEE. In DNA form, the CDR3 reads TGTGCCAGCAGCCCAGGGTACTCGAACACTGAAGCTTTCTTT. It yields the protein CASSPGYSNTEAFF. Looking up the rest from reference TRBV5-8 and TRBJ1-1 gives the full variable domain: EAGVTQSPTHLIKTRGQQATLRCSPISGHTSVYWYQQALGLGLQFLLWYDEGEERNRGNFPPRFSGRQFPNYSSELNVNALELEDSALYLCASSPGYSNTEAFFGQGTRLTVV.

This clonotype occurred many times. This chain joins TRBV15 and TRBJ2-3; TRBD2 matches 8 bases. CDR3 size: 16 residues. The junction had 10 bases not matched to a gene; V was cut back by 5 bases and J by 3 bases. Per germline, CDR1 LNHNV and CDR2 YYDKDF (reference sequence). CDR3 nucleotide sequence: TGTGCCACCAGCCACCCGCGGGGCGGGGGGACAGATACGCAGTATTTT. Translation: CATSHPRGGGTDTQYF. The full variable domain, rest sourced from reference TRBV15 and TRBJ2-3, is DAMVIQNPRYQVTQFGKPVTLSCSQTLNHNVMYWYQQKSSQAPKLLFHYYDKDFNNEADTPDNFQSRRPNTSFCFLDIRSPGLGDTAMYLCATSHPRGGGTDTQYFGPGTRLTVL.

The genes are TRBV29-1 and TRBJ2-7, with a possible D match to TRBD1 (6 bases). V gave up 4 bases and J gave up 0 bases, with 13 bases separating them. There are 14 residues in the CDR3. Germline CDR1 SQVTM, CDR2 ANQGSEA. In DNA form, the CDR3 reads TGCAGCGTTGCTGGCAGGGGAACCTCCTACGAGCAGTACTTC. Its protein is CSVAGRGTSYEQYF.

This clonotype appeared many times. The chain joins TRBV5-5 to TRBJ2-1; 8 bases map to TRBD2. V lost 3 bases to trimming and J lost 6 bases; unmatched junction nucleotides: 5. This CDR3 region has 14 residues. Germline-derived CDR1 and CDR2 are SGHKS and YYEKEE (reference sequence). CDR3 sequence (DNA): TGTGCCAGCAGCTCAACCCGGGGGGGCAATGAGCAGTTCTTC. This gives the protein CASSSTRGGNEQFF.

The chain employs TRBV13 and TRBJ2-3; 7 bases map to TRBD2. Germline V CDR1 and CDR2: PRHDT, FYEKMQ (reference sequence). Germline trimming cut 5 bases from V and 7 bases from J; bases unmatched to any gene: 12. The CDR3 totals 15 residues. The CDR3 loop is CASSARLAGSYTQYF. The CDR3 DNA is TGTGCCAGCAGCGCTCGACTAGCCGGGTCATATACGCAGTATTTT.

This clonotype was counted a few times. J is TRBJ1-5 and V is TRBV6-2 or TRBV6-3; D possibly corresponds to TRBD1 (5 bases). Trimming removed 6 bases from V and 7 bases from J, with 16 bases in between. CDR1 and CDR2 from the germline V gene are MNHEY and SVGEGT. The CDR3 totals 14 residues. Here the CDR3 reads CASRLDSGGQPQHF. In nucleotides, the CDR3 is TGTGCCAGCAGACTCGACTCGGGGGGGCAGCCCCAGCATTTT.

This clonotype has just a few counts. CDR3 nucleotide sequence: TGTGCCAGCAGCTACACTAGCGGGTACACCGGGGAGCTGTTTTTT. This encodes CASSYTSGYTGELFF. The chain recombines TRBV7-9 with TRBJ2-2; 9 bases are shared with TRBD2. The CDR3 has 15 amino acids. The germline V gene has CDR1 SEHNR and CDR2 FQNEAQ (reference sequence). With 4 bases clipped from V and 3 bases from J, the junction kept 3 bases outside the gene matches. Looking up the rest from reference TRBV7-9 and TRBJ2-2 gives the full variable domain: DTGVSQNPRHKITKRGQNVTFRCDPISEHNRLYWYRQTLGQGPEFLTYFQNEAQLEKSRLLSDRFSAERPKGSFSTLEIQRTEQGDSAMYLCASSYTSGYTGELFFGEGSRLTVL.

This clonotype was seen a handful of times. The chain employs TRBV7-8 and TRBJ1-4, with D uncertain. Trimming removed 5 bases at V and 5 bases at J, with 12 bases between. CDR1 is SGHVS, CDR2 FQNEAQ, per germline. This CDR3 has 14 amino acids. The CDR3 nucleotides are TGTGCCAGCAGCCTTACCCGGGAGAATGAAAAACTGTTTTTT. Amino acids: CASSLTRENEKLFF.

This clonotype was seen only a few times. The V and J genes are TRBV6-1 and TRBJ2-1, with 8 bases lining up with TRBD1. The CDR3 has 15 amino acids. Germline V gene sequence: CDR1 MNHNS, CDR2 SASEGT. The V segment lost 3 bases and the J segment 6 bases; nucleotides outside the gene matches: 7. Written as DNA, the CDR3 is TGTGCCAGCAGTGAGGTACGGACAGGGATCAATGAGCAGTTCTTC. This translates into CASSEVRTGINEQFF.

This clonotype was counted a few times. V is TRBV6-6 and J is TRBJ1-2; no reliable D call. Trimming stripped 5 bases from V and 2 bases from J, with 12 bases between. Germline CDR1 MNHNY, CDR2 SVGAGI (reference sequence). CDR3 length: 14 amino acids. In nucleotides, the CDR3 is TGTGCCAGCAGTACGTTTCCGGTGAACTATGGCTACACCTTC. Translating it yields CASSTFPVNYGYTF.

This clonotype was found many times. The genes are TRBV10-3 and TRBJ2-7; D possibly corresponds to TRBD2 (5 bases). Germline assignment: CDR1 ENHRY and CDR2 SYGVKD. V was trimmed by 8 bases and J by 2 bases, leaving 10 bases between them. The CDR3 is made up of 12 amino acids. CDR3 nucleotides: TGTGCCATCGGAGGCACCGCCTACGAGCAGTACTTC. Its translation: CAIGGTAYEQYF.

A few counts support this clonotype. The rearrangement joins TRBV2 to TRBJ2-6, with 9 bases lining up with TRBD1. CDR1 is SNHLY and CDR2 is FYNNEI in the germline V gene. The CDR3 is 17 amino acids. The junction had 10 bases not matched to a gene; V was cut back by 8 bases and J by 2 bases. The CDR3 nucleotides are TGTGCCAGCTTCACCGGGACAGGGTCACCTGGGGCCAACGTCCTGACTTTC. Residues: CASFTGTGSPGANVLTF.

The chain recombines TRBV10-3 with TRBJ2-3; 10 bases map to TRBD2. CDR3 length: 13 residues. The V segment lost 10 bases and the J segment 5 bases; nucleotides outside the gene matches: 6. In germline, CDR1 is ENHRY, CDR2 SYGVKD. For the CDR3, the DNA is TGTGCCACACAGCGGGGGGGCCAAGATACGCAGTATTTT. The encoded protein is CATQRGGQDTQYF.

The rearrangement joins TRBV12-3 or TRBV12-4 to TRBJ2-2; 7 nucleotides agree with TRBD1. This CDR3 region has 15 residues. Germline trimming cut 6 bases from V and 6 bases from J; bases unmatched to any gene: 10. The CDR3 sequence is CASRPFVGGPGELFF. The DNA of the CDR3 is TGTGCCAGCAGGCCGTTCGTAGGGGGCCCCGGGGAGCTGTTTTTT.

V usage is TRBV11-2 and J usage is TRBJ1-4, with TRBD1 matching over 8 bases. Germline lookup yields CDR1 SGHAT and CDR2 FQNNGV. The ends lost 5 bases at V and 5 bases at J; junction bases unmatched: 4. The CDR3 is made up of 14 amino acids. As DNA, the CDR3 is TGTGCCAGCAGCCCTAGACAGGGGAATGAAAAACTGTTTTTT. Translation: CASSPRQGNEKLFF.

To note about this clonotype: At one boundary the junction diverges from the germline segment, which might be a read error. This chain connects TRBV28 to TRBJ1-2; TRBD1 matches 8 bases. CDR3 size: 13 residues. In germline, CDR1 is MDHEN, CDR2 SYDVKM. Here the CDR3 reads CPSSSGQGGGYTF. The CDR3 bases are TGTCCCAGCAGTTCCGGACAGGGTGGGGGCTACACCTTC.

This clonotype has more than one count but fewer than ten. This sequence joins TRBV18 and TRBJ1-2, with 8 bases lining up with TRBD1. Germline CDR1 is KGHSH and CDR2 is LQKENI. With V trimmed by 3 bases and J by 6 bases, 3 bases remained unmatched. The CDR3 has 13 amino acids. CDR3 DNA: TGTGCCAGCTCACCCGGACAGGGTGATGGCTACACCTTC. Its translation is CASSPGQGDGYTF.

This clonotype has a handful of counts. The chain uses TRBV18 and TRBJ2-7; no reliable D call. The CDR3 runs 15 residues. Per the germline V gene, CDR1 is KGHSH and CDR2 is LQKENI. Trimming removed 3 bases from V and 5 bases from J, with 17 bases in between. CDR3 protein: CASSPILGQSNEQYF. For the CDR3, the DNA is TGTGCCAGCTCACCGATCCTGGGTCAATCGAACGAGCAGTACTTC.

This chain joins TRBV4-3 and TRBJ2-5, with 12 bases aligning to TRBD2. Per the germline V gene, CDR1 is LGHNA and CDR2 is YSLEER. The length of the CDR3 is 13 residues. V shed 2 bases and J 12 bases; nucleotides not matched to a gene: 4. In DNA, the CDR3 is TGCGCCAGCAGCCAAACTCGACTAGCGGGGGAGTACTTC. This translates into CASSQTRLAGEYF.

The chain joins TRBV27 to TRBJ2-5; D possibly matches TRBD1 or TRBD2 (7 bases each). V was clipped by 5 bases and J by 5 bases, with 15 bases between them. Germline V lookup: CDR1 MNHEY, CDR2 SMNVEV (reference sequence). The CDR3 has 14 residues. As DNA, the CDR3 is TGTGCCAGCAGTGGAATTCAGGGGGGGGAGACCCAGTACTTC. Protein sequence: CASSGIQGGETQYF.

This clonotype has more than one count but fewer than ten. The chain has TRBV24-1 and TRBJ2-5; D unresolved. CDR1 is KGHDR and CDR2 is SFDVKD in the germline V gene. The V and J ends lost 3 bases and 3 bases respectively, with 7 bases between them. This CDR3 has 13 residues. DNA for the CDR3: TGTGCCACCAGTGATGTGGCCGAAGAGACCCAGTACTTC. Protein: CATSDVAEETQYF.

This clonotype was observed a handful of times. V gene TRBV5-1 combines with J gene TRBJ1-2, with 10 bases lining up with TRBD1. CDR1 is SGHRS, CDR2 YFSETQ, per germline. This CDR3 region has 13 residues. With V trimmed by 4 bases and J by 6 bases, 3 bases remained unmatched. This CDR3 is CASSMTGGDGYTF. For the CDR3, the DNA is TGCGCCAGCAGCATGACAGGGGGCGATGGCTACACCTTC.

This clonotype was found a few times. The J gene is TRBJ1-1, the V gene TRBV5-6; no reliable D call. The length of the CDR3 is 14 residues. V was shortened by 4 bases and J by 2 bases, with 12 bases between the two germline ends. CDR1 is SGHDT and CDR2 is YYEEEE in the germline V gene. CDR3 sequence (DNA): TGTGCCAGCAGCCCTGTCCCGGGTAACACTGAAGCTTTCTTT. Protein: CASSPVPGNTEAFF.

This clonotype occurred a few times. V usage is TRBV2 and J usage is TRBJ2-7; 10 bases line up with TRBD1. The CDR3 covers 14 residues. The germline gives CDR1 SNHLY, CDR2 FYNNEI. V gave up 7 bases and J gave up 5 bases; unmatched junction bases: 8. CDR3: CASNPGQGNDEQYF. The CDR3 DNA follows: TGTGCCAGCAACCCGGGACAGGGGAATGACGAGCAGTACTTC. Full variable domain (missing parts from reference TRBV2 and TRBJ2-7): EPEVTQTPSHQVTQMGQEVILRCVPISNHLYFYWYRQILGQKVEFLVSFYNNEISEKSEIFDDQFSVERPDGSNFTLKIRSTKLEDSAMYFCASNPGQGNDEQYFGPGTRLTVT.